A single sample gave rise to the 5 T cell receptor beta chains below, sequenced in a study of CD8 T cells in ankylosing spondylitis. Via MiXCR, TCRdb re-called the 5' RACE reads, giving one row per CDR3 protein. The data show more than 150,000 distinct CDR3 sequences, approximately 10% seen once. Sample: blood, either unsorted or a sorted T cell fraction (not recorded which). These receptors originate from a male donor with ankylosing spondylitis or in good health (not recorded which).

This sequence joins TRBV5-4 and TRBJ2-1; perhaps TRBD1 as D (6 bases). CDR1 is SGHNT and CDR2 is YYREEE in the germline V gene (reference sequence). V was pared by 0 bases and J by 3 bases, with 16 bases between. The length of the CDR3 is 17 residues. The CDR3 nucleotides are TGTGCCAGCAGCTTGGCCTTAAACAGGGCCCACTACAATGAGCAGTTCTTC. This encodes CASSLALNRAHYNEQFF.

This clonotype was picked up a small number of times. This sequence joins TRBV7-6 and TRBJ2-5; D is ambiguous. This CDR3 contains 12 residues. Looked up from germline, CDR1 is SGHVS and CDR2 is FNYEAQ. With 6 bases removed from V and 4 bases from J, the gap between germline ends came to 9 bases. CDR3 amino acids: CASSPLGETQYF. CDR3 bases: TGTGCCAGCAGTCCCCTGGGAGAGACCCAGTACTTC. The variable domain in full, completed from reference TRBV7-6 and TRBJ2-5, reads GAGVSQSPRYKVTKRGQDVALRCDPISGHVSLYWYRQALGQGPEFLTYFNYEAQQDKSGLPNDRFSAERPEGSISTLTIQRTEQRDSAMYRCASSPLGETQYFGPGTRLLVL.

This clonotype has at least ten counts. The rearrangement uses TRBV12-3 or TRBV12-4 and TRBJ2-3, with 11 bases lining up with TRBD2. This CDR3 comprises 17 residues. Trimming cost V 6 bases and J 0 bases; bases outside gene matches: 8. CDR3 nucleotides: TGTGCCAGCAGCCCGGGACTAGCGGCGACTAGCACAGATACGCAGTATTTT. It codes for CASSPGLAATSTDTQYF.

This clonotype was observed at least ten times. The chain combines TRBV7-2 with TRBJ1-6; D gene ambiguous. Trimming shortened V by 1 base and J by 0 bases, and 4 bases separated the two germline ends. CDR1 and CDR2 (germline): SGHTA, FQGNSA. The CDR3 loop spans 15 amino acids. The CDR3 region is CASSLVGSYNSPLHF. CDR3 sequence (DNA): TGTGCCAGCAGCTTAGTAGGCTCCTATAATTCACCCCTCCACTTT.

This clonotype came up many times. The rearrangement uses TRBV28 and TRBJ1-4, with D perhaps TRBD1 (5 bases). The length of the CDR3 is 17 residues. V lost 6 bases to trimming and J lost 3 bases, with 20 bases between them. Germline CDR1 and CDR2: MDHEN and SYDVKM. CDR3 residues: CASSSLLRQISNEKLFF. CDR3 coding DNA: TGTGCCAGCAGCTCTCTCCTCCGACAGATTTCTAATGAAAAACTGTTTTTT. Looking up the rest from reference TRBV28 and TRBJ1-4 gives the full variable domain: DVKVTQSSRYLVKRTGEKVFLECVQDMDHENMFWYRQDPGLGLRLIYFSYDVKMKEKGDIPEGYSVSREKKERFSLILESASTNQTSMYLCASSSLLRQISNEKLFFGSGTQLSVL.